Listed here are 19 T cell receptor beta chains from one sample, sequenced in a study of T cell repertoires in cytomegalovirus infection (dated by TCRdb to between 2018 and 2021). Sequencing relied on an Illumina HiSeq 1500. In-frame beta chains were kept once TCRdb had trimmed the public reads at Q25 with fastp and called clones with MiXCR. When rows share a CDR3 protein, they turn into one entry using the most common DNA and genes. The sample table shows hundreds of thousands of distinct CDR3 sequences, and about 8.8% are seen once. Of the sample, less than 3% is held by the ten largest clones. Material for sequencing was PBMCs. Source of these receptors: a human donor in good health (CMV status not recorded). Some clones in this sample may be carry-over from other donors' samples.

This clonotype has at least ten counts. This chain connects TRBV20-1 to TRBJ2-1, with 9 positions matching TRBD2. V lost 6 bases and J lost 9; bases outside the gene matches: 12. Germline values: CDR1 DFQATT, CDR2 SNEGSKA (reference sequence). The CDR3 runs to 14 residues. The CDR3 sequence: CSAGRGGTSREQFF. The DNA for the CDR3 is TGCAGTGCAGGGAGGGGGGGGACTAGCCGTGAGCAGTTCTTC.

About this clonotype: Since a much larger clone is just one base distant, this may be a read error. The chain combines TRBV7-2 with TRBJ1-6; D is unresolved. CDR3 length equals 12 residues. V shed 2 bases and J shed 14 bases, with 10 bases lying between them. Germline V gene sequence: CDR1 SGHTA, CDR2 FQGNSA. The CDR3 is CASSLPLLSLHF. CDR3 bases: TGTGCCAGCAGCTTACCGTTATTGTCCCTCCACTTT.

This clonotype was detected ten times or more. The V and J genes are TRBV13 and TRBJ1-4; 7 bases map to TRBD1. This CDR3 is 16 amino acids long. CDR1 is PRHDT and CDR2 is FYEKMQ in the germline V gene (reference sequence). V lost 5 bases, J lost 7 bases, and 13 bases stayed unmatched. The CDR3 loop reads CASSLEDRENGEKLFF. In DNA form, the CDR3 reads TGTGCCAGCAGCCTAGAAGACAGGGAGAATGGTGAAAAACTGTTTTTT.

This clonotype was detected a few times. This chain uses TRBV14 with TRBJ1-6, with TRBD1 as a possible D gene (6 bases). Trimming cost V 0 bases and J 5 bases, with 8 bases left between them. Germline V CDR1 and CDR2: SGHDN, FVKESK. The CDR3 is 15 amino acids. The CDR3 DNA is TGTGCCAGCAGCCAAGACCAGGGGAATAATTCACCCCTCCACTTT. It is translated as CASSQDQGNNSPLHF.

This clonotype occurred many times. The chain couples TRBV5-6 to TRBJ2-1; 14 bases align to TRBD2. Trimming at V came to 1 base and at J to 6 bases, leaving 9 bases not matched to a gene. Germline CDR1 and CDR2: SGHDT and YYEEEE. The CDR3 consists of 18 residues. In nucleotides, the CDR3 is TGTGCCAGCAGCTTGCCCGGGACTAGCGGGGGTCGGAGCAATGAGCAGTTCTTC. Translated: CASSLPGTSGGRSNEQFF.

This clonotype was seen only a few times. The J gene is TRBJ2-3, the V gene TRBV7-6; possibly TRBD1 for D (6 bases). The CDR3 runs 14 residues. Germline lookup yields CDR1 SGHVS and CDR2 FNYEAQ. V gave up 1 base and J gave up 9 bases, with 14 bases separating them. The CDR3 spells CASSLGERQATQYF. DNA of the CDR3: TGTGCCAGCAGCTTAGGGGAACGACAGGCCACGCAGTATTTT.

This clonotype was recorded many times. The V gene is TRBV19, the J gene TRBJ2-1, with 8 bases aligning to TRBD1. Germline-derived CDR1 and CDR2 are LNHDA and SQIVND (reference sequence). This CDR3 comprises 15 residues. The junction had 11 bases not matched to a gene; V was cut back by 7 bases and J by 6 bases. The CDR3 coding sequence is TGTGCCAGTACCGTGTCCCGGGACAGGTTCAATGAGCAGTTCTTC. Its translation is CASTVSRDRFNEQFF.

The V and J genes are TRBV14 and TRBJ2-1, with 10 bases identical to TRBD2. Germline loops: CDR1 SGHDN, CDR2 FVKESK. V shed 0 bases and J 7 bases; nucleotides not matched to a gene: 9. The CDR3 sequence is 17 residues long. CDR3 coding DNA: TGTGCCAGCAGCCAAGATGGAGCGGGGGGGCTTAGGAATGAGCAGTTCTTC. Amino acid sequence: CASSQDGAGGLRNEQFF.

The chain combines TRBV11-1 with TRBJ2-7; 7 bases are shared with TRBD1. The CDR3 sequence is 12 residues long. The V gene's germline CDR1 is SGHAT and CDR2 FQDESV (reference sequence). V was clipped by 5 bases and J by 6 bases; unmatched bases: 4. The CDR3: CASSRQGIEQYF. The DNA for the CDR3 is TGTGCCAGCAGCCGACAGGGAATCGAGCAGTACTTC.

This clonotype appeared many times. The V gene is TRBV6-6, the J gene TRBJ1-5; D perhaps matches TRBD1 (5 bases). The V gene's germline CDR1 is MNHNY and CDR2 SVGAGI (reference sequence). V lost 6 bases and J lost 7, with 13 bases in between. This CDR3 is built from 13 residues. CDR3 in amino acids: CASRRTEGQPQHF. The DNA for the CDR3 is TGTGCCAGCAGAAGGACGGAGGGGCAGCCCCAGCATTTT.

This clonotype was seen at least ten times. CDR3 residues: CASSYTTGELFF. CDR3 in DNA: TGCGCCAGCAGCTACACCACCGGGGAGCTGTTTTTT. V usage is TRBV5-1 and J usage is TRBJ2-2; D unresolved. The CDR3 covers 12 residues. Trimming pared 3 bases from V and 4 bases from J, leaving 4 bases between. Germline CDR1 reads SGHRS; CDR2 reads YFSETQ.

This clonotype was detected many times. The V gene is TRBV6-2 or TRBV6-3, the J gene TRBJ2-2; the D gene is possibly TRBD1 (6 bases). Trimming pared 8 bases from V and 0 bases from J, leaving 7 bases between. Germline V gene data show CDR1 as MNHEY and CDR2 as SVGEGT. The CDR3 has 13 residues. The CDR3 is CASGGANTGELFF. CDR3 nucleotides: TGTGCCAGCGGGGGCGCGAACACCGGGGAGCTGTTTTTT.

This clonotype was picked up many times. The V gene is TRBV7-9, the J gene TRBJ2-2, with D unresolved. V lost 5 bases to trimming and J lost 2 bases, with 6 bases between them. The CDR3 is 13 amino acids. Germline CDR1 reads SEHNR; CDR2 reads FQNEAQ (reference sequence). CDR3 sequence reads: CASSVQNTGELFF. CDR3 bases: TGTGCCAGCAGCGTCCAAAACACCGGGGAGCTGTTTTTT.

This clonotype was observed at least ten times. The chain employs TRBV29-1 and TRBJ2-5; D may be TRBD2 (7 bases). The length of the CDR3 is 14 residues. V was cut by 4 bases and J by 2 bases, with 14 bases left in between. CDR1 is SQVTM, CDR2 ANQGSEA, per germline. The CDR3 DNA sequence: TGCAGCGTTGCTGGAGCGGGGACACAAGAGACCCAGTACTTC. It yields the protein CSVAGAGTQETQYF. Full variable domain (missing parts from reference TRBV29-1 and TRBJ2-5): SAVISQKPSRDICQRGTSLTIQCQVDSQVTMMFWYRQQPGQSLTLIATANQGSEATYESGFVIDKFPISRPNLTFSTLTVSNMSPEDSSIYLCSVAGAGTQETQYFGPGTRLLVL.

V is TRBV3-1 and J is TRBJ1-4, with unresolved D. CDR1 and CDR2 from the germline V gene are LGHDT and YNNKEL (reference sequence). CDR3 size: 13 residues. V was pared by 2 bases and J by 7 bases, with 8 bases between. The CDR3 nucleotides are TGTGCCAGCAGCCAATTCGCGGGTGAAAAACTGTTTTTT. This sequence encodes CASSQFAGEKLFF.

Many counts were recorded for this clonotype. The gene calls are TRBV7-3 and TRBJ2-1; 10 nucleotides align to TRBD2. The CDR3 runs 15 residues. The trim removed 3 bases at V and 7 bases at J, leaving 6 bases unmatched. From germline, CDR1 is SGHTA and CDR2 FQGTGA. This chain's CDR3 is CASSFSSGGRNEQFF. CDR3 nucleotides: TGTGCCAGCAGCTTCTCTAGCGGGGGCAGGAATGAGCAGTTCTTC.

This clonotype was counted ten times or more. The rearrangement links TRBV20-1 to TRBJ1-6; D might be TRBD1 (5 bases). The V and J ends lost 0 bases and 9 bases respectively, with 9 bases between them. This CDR3 spans 13 amino acids. CDR1 and CDR2 from the germline V gene are DFQATT and SNEGSKA (reference sequence). Written as DNA, the CDR3 is TGCAGTGCTAGAGAGGGACTTGGTTCACCCCTCCACTTT. Protein: CSAREGLGSPLHF.

This clonotype was picked up many times. The J gene is TRBJ2-1, the V gene TRBV3-1; the match to TRBD1 covers 10 bases. With V trimmed by 1 base and J by 7 bases, 1 base remained unmatched. The germline gives CDR1 LGHDT, CDR2 YNNKEL (reference sequence). The CDR3 has 14 amino acids. The CDR3 sequence: CASSQGTGGNEQFF. The CDR3 region has the DNA TGTGCCAGCAGCCAAGGGACAGGGGGGAATGAGCAGTTCTTC.

CDR3 sequence: CASSLFRRGYTF. The CDR3 region has the DNA TGTGCCAGCAGTTTATTTCGACGGGGCTACACCTTC. This sequence joins TRBV28 and TRBJ1-2; D uncertain. Trimming removed 1 base at V and 8 bases at J, with 8 bases between. CDR3 size: 12 residues. The germline V gene has CDR1 MDHEN and CDR2 SYDVKM.